The clone carrying this T cell receptor (beta chain) was found a few times. Its antigen is undetermined. This CDR3 is 15 amino acids long. V was cut by 4 bases and J by 1 base, with 11 bases left in between. The germline V gene has CDR1 MGHRA and CDR2 YSYEKL. Researchers ran the PCR with 60 Vbeta and 13 Jbeta primers. The data were produced by immunoSEQ multiplex PCR, yet TCRdb's version contains in-frame clones alone and is incomplete. In the table there are about 130,000 clones, about 70% of which are singletons. This record comes from a study of cytomegalovirus exposure and HLA in healthy donors. In the study overall: Samples from HLA-typed donors yielded about 85 million unique TCRs in an early data release. Study results and caveats: TCR beta sequences reportedly predicted most subjects' HLA-A and HLA-B alleles accurately. It was taken for granted in presence/absence analyses that sequencing depth across donors was roughly uniform. Immune exposure was documented only through CMV serostatus.

The chain employs TRBV4-1 and TRBJ1-5; a possible D gene is TRBD1 (5 bases). The sequence derives from a woman aged 55-69 years in good health and CMV-seropositive. Material for sequencing was PBMCs. Here the CDR3 reads CASSPLGGSNQPQHF. The CDR3 bases are TGCGCCAGCAGCCCGCTGGGGGGAAGCAATCAGCCCCAGCATTTT.